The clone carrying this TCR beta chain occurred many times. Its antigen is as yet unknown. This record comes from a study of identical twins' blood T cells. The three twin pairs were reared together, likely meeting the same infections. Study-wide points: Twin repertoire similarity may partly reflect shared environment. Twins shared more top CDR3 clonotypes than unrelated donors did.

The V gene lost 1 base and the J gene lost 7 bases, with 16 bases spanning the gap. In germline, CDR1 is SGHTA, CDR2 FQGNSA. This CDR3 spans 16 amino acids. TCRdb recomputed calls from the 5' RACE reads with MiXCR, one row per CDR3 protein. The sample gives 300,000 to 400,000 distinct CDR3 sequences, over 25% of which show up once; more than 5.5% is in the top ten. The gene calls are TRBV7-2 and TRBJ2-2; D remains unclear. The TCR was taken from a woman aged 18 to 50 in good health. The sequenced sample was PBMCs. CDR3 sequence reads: CASSLGFGRQIGELFF. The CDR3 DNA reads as TGTGCCAGCAGCTTAGGTTTCGGAAGGCAAATCGGGGAGCTGTTTTTT.